The sample holds a few counts of the clone carrying this T cell receptor beta chain. The antigen remains undetermined. Time point: persistent/refractory GD, antithyroid drugs over 5 years with positive TRAb. Making the TCR library involved RNA that had been extracted from PBMCs. Arm-PCR of CDR3 regions and iRepertoire HTBI primers were used to build TCR beta libraries. Original processing methods: Looking across samples, the authors found approximately 60 TRBV and approximately 13 TRBJ segments. TCRdb reanalysed the multiplex PCR reads using MiXCR and keeps one entry per CDR3 protein. TCRdb's processing, not the study's, gives the V and J calls here. Counted here are 600,000 to 800,000 distinct CDR3 sequences, 25% to 35% occurring once; the ten biggest clones make up roughly 40%. This specimen comes from a study of regulatory T cells in long-lasting Graves disease. The wider study: It was over 5 years of antithyroid drugs, with positive TSH receptor antibodies, that meant persistent Graves' disease. Regarding the study as a whole: Accuracy might have suffered from few samples. Peripheral blood was the sole material, not thyroid tissue.

The CDR3 runs 16 residues. The V end lost 0 bases, the J end lost 0 bases, and 11 bases lay between the germline ends. Germline CDR1 and CDR2: ENHRY and SYGVKD. The chain links TRBV10-3 to TRBJ1-1; D may be TRBD1 (6 bases). The sequenced sample was peripheral blood mononuclear cells (PBMCs), obtained when the disease was refractory, from a patient treated with antithyroid drugs. This receptor was taken from a female donor with Graves disease. CDR3 nucleotides: TGTGCCATCAGTGAGTCACCAGGGGCCCTGAACACTGAAGCTTTCTTT. This sequence encodes CAISESPGALNTEAFF.